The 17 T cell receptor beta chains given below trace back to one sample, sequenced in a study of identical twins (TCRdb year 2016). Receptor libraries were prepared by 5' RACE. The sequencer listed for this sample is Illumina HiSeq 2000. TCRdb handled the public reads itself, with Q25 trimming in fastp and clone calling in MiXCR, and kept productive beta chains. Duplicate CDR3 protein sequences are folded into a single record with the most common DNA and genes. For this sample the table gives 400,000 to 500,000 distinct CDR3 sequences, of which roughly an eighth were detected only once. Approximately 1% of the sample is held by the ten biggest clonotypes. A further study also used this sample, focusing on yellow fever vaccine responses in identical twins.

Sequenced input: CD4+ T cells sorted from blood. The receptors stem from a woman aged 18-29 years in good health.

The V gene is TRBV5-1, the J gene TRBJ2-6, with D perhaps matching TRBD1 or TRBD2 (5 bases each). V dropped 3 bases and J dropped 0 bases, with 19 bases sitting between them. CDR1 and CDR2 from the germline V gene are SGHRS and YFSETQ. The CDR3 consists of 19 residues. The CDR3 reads CASSWNRDGLLSGANVLTF. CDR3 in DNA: TGCGCCAGCAGCTGGAACCGGGACGGACTCCTCTCTGGGGCCAACGTCCTGACTTTC.

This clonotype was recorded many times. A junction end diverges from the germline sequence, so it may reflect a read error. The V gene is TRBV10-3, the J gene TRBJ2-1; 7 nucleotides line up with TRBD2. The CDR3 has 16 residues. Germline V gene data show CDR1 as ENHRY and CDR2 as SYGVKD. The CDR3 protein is CAISESGLGPYNEQFF. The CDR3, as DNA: TGTGCCATCAGTGAGTCAGGACTAGGCCCCTATAATGAGCAGTTCTTC.

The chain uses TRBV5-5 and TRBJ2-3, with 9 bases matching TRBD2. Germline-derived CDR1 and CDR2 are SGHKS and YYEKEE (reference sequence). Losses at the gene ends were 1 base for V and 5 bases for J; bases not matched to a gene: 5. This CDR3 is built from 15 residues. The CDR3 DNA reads TGTGCCAGCAGCTTGCGCGGGGGGGCCTTAGATACGCAGTATTTT. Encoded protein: CASSLRGGALDTQYF.

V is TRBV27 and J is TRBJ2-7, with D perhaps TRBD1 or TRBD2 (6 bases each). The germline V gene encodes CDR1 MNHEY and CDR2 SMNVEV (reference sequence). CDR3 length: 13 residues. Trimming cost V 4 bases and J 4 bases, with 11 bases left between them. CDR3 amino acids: CASSSGGLYEQYF. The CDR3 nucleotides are TGTGCCAGCAGTTCTGGGGGGCTATACGAGCAGTACTTC.

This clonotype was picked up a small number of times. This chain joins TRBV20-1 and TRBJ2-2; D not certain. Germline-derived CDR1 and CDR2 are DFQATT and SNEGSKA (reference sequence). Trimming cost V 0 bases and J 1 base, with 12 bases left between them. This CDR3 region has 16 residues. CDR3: CSAREALKGNTGELFF. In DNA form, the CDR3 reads TGCAGTGCTAGAGAGGCTCTCAAAGGGAACACCGGGGAGCTGTTTTTT.

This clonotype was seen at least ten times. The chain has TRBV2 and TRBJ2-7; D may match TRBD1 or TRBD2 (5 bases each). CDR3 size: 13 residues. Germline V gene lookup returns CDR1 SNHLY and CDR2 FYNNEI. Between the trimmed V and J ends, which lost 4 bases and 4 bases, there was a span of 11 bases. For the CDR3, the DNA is TGTGCCAGCAGTGGAGACAGAGGGTACGAGCAGTACTTC. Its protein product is CASSGDRGYEQYF.

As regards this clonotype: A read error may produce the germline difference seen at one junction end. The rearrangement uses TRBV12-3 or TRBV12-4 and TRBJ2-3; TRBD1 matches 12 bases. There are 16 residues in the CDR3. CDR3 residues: CASSPWDRGRTDTQYF. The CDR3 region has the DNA TGTGCCAGCAGTCCTTGGGACAGGGGGCGCACGGATACGCAGTATTTT.

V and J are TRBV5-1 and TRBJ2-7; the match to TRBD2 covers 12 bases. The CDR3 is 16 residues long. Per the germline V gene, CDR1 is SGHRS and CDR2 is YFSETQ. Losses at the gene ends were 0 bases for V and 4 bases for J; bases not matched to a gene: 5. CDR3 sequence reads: CASSLGLAGEPYEQYF. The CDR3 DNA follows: TGCGCCAGCAGCTTGGGACTAGCGGGAGAGCCGTACGAGCAGTACTTC.

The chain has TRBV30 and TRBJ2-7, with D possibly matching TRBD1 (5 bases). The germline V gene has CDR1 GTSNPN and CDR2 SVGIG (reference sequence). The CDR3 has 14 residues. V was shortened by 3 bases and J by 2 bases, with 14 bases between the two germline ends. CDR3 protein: CAWRISGPPYEQYF. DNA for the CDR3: TGTGCCTGGAGAATCTCAGGGCCACCCTACGAGCAGTACTTC.

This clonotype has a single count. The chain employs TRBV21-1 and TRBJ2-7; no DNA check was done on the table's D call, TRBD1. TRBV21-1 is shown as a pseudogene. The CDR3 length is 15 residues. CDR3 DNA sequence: TGTGCCAGCAGCAGTATCCGGGACAGGGACGACGAGCAGTACTTC. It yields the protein CASSSIRDRDDEQYF.

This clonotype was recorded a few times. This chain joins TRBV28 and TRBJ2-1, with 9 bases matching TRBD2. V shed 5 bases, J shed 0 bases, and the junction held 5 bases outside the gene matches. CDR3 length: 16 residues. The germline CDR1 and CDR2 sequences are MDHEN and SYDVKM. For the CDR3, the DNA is TGTGCCAGCAGTGGGGCTAGCGGGGTCTCCTACAATGAGCAGTTCTTC. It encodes CASSGASGVSYNEQFF. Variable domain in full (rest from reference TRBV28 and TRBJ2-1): DVKVTQSSRYLVKRTGEKVFLECVQDMDHENMFWYRQDPGLGLRLIYFSYDVKMKEKGDIPEGYSVSREKKERFSLILESASTNQTSMYLCASSGASGVSYNEQFFGPGTRLTVL.

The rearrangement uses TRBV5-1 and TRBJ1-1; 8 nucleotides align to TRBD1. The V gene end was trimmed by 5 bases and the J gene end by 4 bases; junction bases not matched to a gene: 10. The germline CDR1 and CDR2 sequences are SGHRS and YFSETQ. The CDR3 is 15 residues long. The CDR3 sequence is CASSSSRGLTTEAFF. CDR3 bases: TGCGCCAGCAGTTCATCCAGGGGGCTGACCACTGAAGCTTTCTTT.

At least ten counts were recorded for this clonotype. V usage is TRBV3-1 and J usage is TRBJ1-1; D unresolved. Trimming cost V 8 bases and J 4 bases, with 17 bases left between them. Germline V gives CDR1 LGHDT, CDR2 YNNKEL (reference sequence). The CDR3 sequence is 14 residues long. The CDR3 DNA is TGTGCCAGCGGTCTGGGAGCGCTGGGCACTGAAGCTTTCTTT. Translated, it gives CASGLGALGTEAFF.

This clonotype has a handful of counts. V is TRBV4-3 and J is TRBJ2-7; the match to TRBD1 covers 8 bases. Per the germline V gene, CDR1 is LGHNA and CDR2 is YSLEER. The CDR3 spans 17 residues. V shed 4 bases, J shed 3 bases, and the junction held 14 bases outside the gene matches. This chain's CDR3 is CASSRVLDRVGSYEQYF. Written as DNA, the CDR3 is TGCGCCAGCAGCCGGGTATTGGACAGGGTTGGGAGCTACGAGCAGTACTTC.

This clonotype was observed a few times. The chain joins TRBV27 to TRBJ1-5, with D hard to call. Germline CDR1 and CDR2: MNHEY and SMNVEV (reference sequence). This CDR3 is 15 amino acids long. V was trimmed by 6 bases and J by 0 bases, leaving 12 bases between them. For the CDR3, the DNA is TGTGCCAGCAGGAGAGCGGGTAGTAGCAATCAGCCCCAGCATTTT. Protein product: CASRRAGSSNQPQHF.

This CDR3 reads CSARRAEQFNEKLFF. As DNA, the CDR3 is TGCAGTGCTAGGCGGGCGGAGCAATTCAATGAAAAACTGTTTTTT. The chain couples TRBV20-1 to TRBJ1-4; no reliable D call. In germline, CDR1 is DFQATT, CDR2 SNEGSKA (reference sequence). Trimming cost V 3 bases and J 5 bases, with 16 bases left between them. The CDR3 consists of 15 residues.

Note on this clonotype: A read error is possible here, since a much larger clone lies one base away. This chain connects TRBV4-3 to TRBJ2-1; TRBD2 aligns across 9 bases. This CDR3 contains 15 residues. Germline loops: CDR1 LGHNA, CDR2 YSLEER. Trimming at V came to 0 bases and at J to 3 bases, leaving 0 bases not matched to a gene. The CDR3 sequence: CASSQELAGYNEQFF. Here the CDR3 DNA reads TGCGCCAGCAGCCAAGAACTAGCGGGCTACAATGAGCAGTTCTTC.